One and the same sample provided the 29 T cell receptor beta chains below, sequenced in a study of vaccination effects on CD4 cells after COVID-19. The antigens for these receptors are not known. Sequenced by immunoSEQ multiplex PCR; TCRdb stores in-frame clones only, minus some. The table has about 13,000 clones, roughly 66% seen once. Expansion of antigen-specific CD4+ T cells with viral peptide pools was carried out by the ViraFEST assay before sequencing. Isolation of CD4+ T cells took place after ten to eleven days of culture. Documented for the person is a PCR-confirmed SARS-CoV-2 infection occurring between March and December 2020. All study participants received two doses of BNT162b2 or mRNA-1273 vaccine. This sample comprised CD4+ T cells from PBMCs cultured with HCoV-NL63 spike peptides, obtained after COVID-19 vaccination. Receptors originate from a human donor who had a prior SARS-CoV-2 infection.

This clone was seen only once. The V and J genes are TRBV2 and TRBJ1-1; 9 bases are shared with TRBD1. J lost 4 bases, V lost 6 bases, and 12 bases had no gene match. The CDR3 covers 16 residues. CDR1 and CDR2 from the germline V gene are SNHLY and FYNNEI. CDR3 sequence (DNA): TGTGCCAGCAGCCCCAACAGGGGGCGGCTTGGCACTGAAGCTTTCTTT. Encoded protein: CASSPNRGRLGTEAFF. Full variable domain (remainder filled in from reference TRBV2 and TRBJ1-1): EPEVTQTPSHQVTQMGQEVILRCVPISNHLYFYWYRQILGQKVEFLVSFYNNEISEKSEIFDDQFSVERPDGSNFTLKIRSTKLEDSAMYFCASSPNRGRLGTEAFFGQGTRLTVV.

The chain combines TRBV5-4 with TRBJ1-3; 11 nucleotides match TRBD1. From germline, CDR1 is SGHNT and CDR2 YYREEE (reference sequence). The CDR3 is 15 amino acids. V was pared by 4 bases and J by 2 bases, with 2 bases of the junction left unmatched. In DNA form, the CDR3 reads TGTGCCAGCAGCACGGACAGGGGGCCTGGAAACACCATATATTTT. Amino acids: CASSTDRGPGNTIYF. The variable domain in full, completed from reference TRBV5-4 and TRBJ1-3, reads ETGVTQSPTHLIKTRGQQVTLRCSSQSGHNTVSWYQQALGQGPQFIFQYYREEENGRGNFPPRFSGLQFPNYSSELNVNALELDDSALYLCASSTDRGPGNTIYFGEGSWLTVV.

This clone is categorized as hyperexpanded (1% or more). The gene calls are TRBV4-1 and TRBJ2-5; 13 bases match TRBD2. CDR1 and CDR2 (germline): MGHRA, YSYEKL. V shed 6 bases and J 5 bases; nucleotides not matched to a gene: 6. The CDR3 extends over 15 amino acids. The DNA for the CDR3 is TGCGCCAGCAGGAAAGGACTAGCGGGGGAGGAGACCCAGTACTTC. Translated, it gives CASRKGLAGEETQYF.

The V and J genes are TRBV2 and TRBJ1-5; maybe TRBD1 (5 bases). The ends were cut back, 3 bases at V and 1 base at J, with 16 bases in the middle. Germline V gene sequence: CDR1 SNHLY, CDR2 FYNNEI. The length of the CDR3 is 17 residues. CDR3 in DNA: TGTGCCAGCAGTGATTTAGGGGTTAAAGAAAGCAATCAGCCCCAGCATTTT. Translated: CASSDLGVKESNQPQHF.

J is TRBJ2-7 and V is TRBV9; TRBD2 matches 8 bases. The CDR3 runs to 15 residues. In germline, CDR1 is SGDLS, CDR2 YYNGEE. V was pared by 4 bases and J by 5 bases, with 11 bases of the junction left unmatched. CDR3 nucleotide sequence: TGTGCCAGCAGCAAGCATAGTAGCGGGGACAACGAGCAGTACTTC. Its protein product is CASSKHSSGDNEQYF.

V and J are TRBV5-1 and TRBJ2-1; D may correspond to TRBD1 or TRBD2 (5 bases each). This CDR3 contains 16 residues. Trimming removed 4 bases at V and 5 bases at J, with 19 bases between. Per germline, CDR1 SGHRS and CDR2 YFSETQ. In DNA, the CDR3 is TGCGCCAGCAGCGCTGGTGAGACAGAGGGGAACAATGAGCAGTTCTTC. The encoded protein is CASSAGETEGNNEQFF.

This clone has a handful of counts. V usage is TRBV19 and J usage is TRBJ2-2; D possibly corresponds to TRBD1 (5 bases). Germline lookup yields CDR1 LNHDA and CDR2 SQIVND (reference sequence). Trimming shortened V by 4 bases and J by 6 bases, and 9 bases separated the two germline ends. The CDR3 sequence is 13 residues long. The CDR3 region is CASSTGMAGELFF. DNA of the CDR3: TGTGCCAGTAGTACAGGGATGGCCGGGGAGCTGTTTTTT.

This clone was detected only a few times. The chain recombines TRBV2 with TRBJ2-2; D remains ambiguous. Between the trimmed V and J ends, which lost 2 bases and 4 bases, there was a span of 5 bases. The CDR3 runs 13 residues. Germline V lookup: CDR1 SNHLY, CDR2 FYNNEI. The CDR3 is CASSERRTGELFF. CDR3 in DNA: TGTGCCAGCAGTGAAAGGCGCACCGGGGAGCTGTTTTTT.

The chain carries TRBV6-4 and TRBJ2-3, with 11 bases lining up with TRBD1. The J segment lost 4 bases and the V segment lost 4 bases, leaving 1 base of the junction unmatched. CDR1 is MRHNA, CDR2 SNTAGT, per germline. CDR3 size: 14 residues. The DNA for the CDR3 is TGTGCCAGCAGTGGGACAGGGGGCGCAGATACGCAGTATTTT. This codes for CASSGTGGADTQYF.

This clone was seen only a few times. V is TRBV7-6 and J is TRBJ1-6, with D possibly TRBD1 on 5 matching bases. Trimming pared 1 base from V and 9 bases from J, leaving 13 bases between. This CDR3 is built from 15 residues. Germline V lookup: CDR1 SGHVS, CDR2 FNYEAQ. CDR3 sequence reads: CASSLEGHGASPLHF. Written as DNA, the CDR3 is TGTGCCAGCAGCTTAGAGGGGCATGGGGCTTCACCCCTCCACTTT.

The J gene is TRBJ2-3, the V gene TRBV30; D gene uncertain. The V gene's germline CDR1 is GTSNPN and CDR2 SVGIG (reference sequence). The CDR3 spans 12 residues. V was cut by 4 bases and J by 2 bases, with 7 bases left in between. This CDR3 reads CAWNRFTDTQYF. In DNA, the CDR3 is TGTGCCTGGAACCGCTTCACAGATACGCAGTATTTT.

This clone was detected only once. This chain uses TRBV10-3 with TRBJ2-1, with D perhaps matching TRBD2 (6 bases). Per germline, CDR1 ENHRY and CDR2 SYGVKD. The CDR3 covers 13 residues. Trimming removed 7 bases from V and 9 bases from J, with 16 bases in between. The CDR3, as DNA: TGTGCCATCACGGGAGCTTCTGAATCTGAGCAGTTCTTC. Translation: CAITGASESEQFF.

This rearrangement joins TRBV10-3 to TRBJ1-2; 7 nucleotides align to TRBD1. This CDR3 contains 16 residues. Looked up from germline, CDR1 is ENHRY and CDR2 is SYGVKD. Trimming removed 2 bases from V and 0 bases from J; junction bases left unmatched: 6. The CDR3 loop reads CAISEQAGGSNYGYTF. The CDR3 nucleotides read TGTGCCATCAGTGAGCAGGCAGGGGGTTCTAACTATGGCTACACCTTC.

This sequence joins TRBV6-2 or TRBV6-3 and TRBJ1-5; tentatively, D is TRBD1 (6 bases). The germline V and J ends were trimmed by 2 bases and 3 bases, with 20 bases remaining between them. From germline, CDR1 is MNHEY and CDR2 SVGEGT. CDR3 length: 18 residues. The CDR3 here is CASSYPLGGGRDNQPQHF. For the CDR3, the DNA is TGTGCCAGCAGTTACCCCCTAGGAGGGGGGCGTGACAATCAGCCCCAGCATTTT.

The rearrangement links TRBV30 to TRBJ1-2, with no clear D. This CDR3 is 14 amino acids long. Looked up from germline, CDR1 is GTSNPN and CDR2 is SVGIG (reference sequence). V shed 0 bases and J shed 0 bases, with 8 bases lying between them. The CDR3, as DNA: TGTGCCTGGAGTGTTTCTCGAACTAACTATGGCTACACCTTC. Protein product: CAWSVSRTNYGYTF.

The chain uses TRBV5-1 and TRBJ1-2; TRBD1 aligns across 7 bases. Germline assignment: CDR1 SGHRS and CDR2 YFSETQ. The CDR3 has 14 residues. The trim removed 2 bases at V and 4 bases at J, leaving 5 bases unmatched. The CDR3 DNA is TGCGCCAGCAGCTTTACCGGGACAGCCTATGGCTACACCTTC. This gives the protein CASSFTGTAYGYTF.

The chain uses TRBV7-9 and TRBJ1-3, with no clear D. Germline CDR1 reads SEHNR; CDR2 reads FQNEAQ (reference sequence). Trimming shortened V by 6 bases and J by 7 bases, and 16 bases separated the two germline ends. The CDR3 has 14 residues. CDR3 residues: CASRNQAGSNTIYF. The CDR3 DNA reads TGTGCCAGCAGGAACCAGGCTGGTTCTAACACCATATATTTT.

V usage is TRBV5-1 and J usage is TRBJ1-4; D is uncertain. The CDR3 has 14 residues. CDR1 and CDR2 (germline): SGHRS, YFSETQ. The germline V and J ends were trimmed by 0 bases and 8 bases, with 11 bases remaining between them. CDR3 sequence reads: CASSLGSIGEKLFF. The CDR3 nucleotides are TGCGCCAGCAGCTTGGGGTCAATCGGCGAAAAACTGTTTTTT.

The CDR3 DNA reads TGTGCCAGCAGCCAACATGGACTAGCAACCGGGGAGCTGTTTTTT. Its translation is CASSQHGLATGELFF. This rearrangement joins TRBV3-1 (or the pseudogene TRBV3-2) to TRBJ2-2, with 8 bases matching TRBD2. Losses at the gene ends were 2 bases for V and 5 bases for J; bases not matched to a gene: 4. The germline CDR1 and CDR2 sequences are LGHDT and YNNKEL (reference sequence). The CDR3 is 15 residues long.

This rearrangement joins TRBV10-2 to TRBJ2-5, with no clear D. V lost 8 bases and J lost 5, with 15 bases in between. The CDR3 totals 13 residues. Germline CDR1 is WSHSY and CDR2 is SAAADI. Here the CDR3 DNA reads TGCGCCAGCGGTCTTAGTACCTGGGAGACCCAGTACTTC. Amino acids: CASGLSTWETQYF.

This chain uses TRBV25-1 with TRBJ1-2; D unclear. CDR1 and CDR2 from the germline V gene are MGHDK and SYGVNS. This CDR3 comprises 11 residues. V lost 6 bases to trimming and J lost 6 bases, with 8 bases between them. The DNA for the CDR3 is TGTGCCAGCAGGCAGAGCGATGGCTACACCTTC. Its translation: CASRQSDGYTF.

The chain uses TRBV14 and TRBJ2-7; the D gene is possibly TRBD1 (6 bases). V was clipped by 3 bases and J by 7 bases, with 13 bases between them. Germline-derived CDR1 and CDR2 are SGHDN and FVKESK. The CDR3 length is 13 residues. The CDR3 DNA reads TGTGCCAGCAGCCAGATGGGAACAGGGGAGCAGTACTTC. Protein sequence: CASSQMGTGEQYF.

This sequence joins TRBV27 and TRBJ2-7; a possible D gene is TRBD1 (6 bases). The CDR3 length is 15 residues. V lost 7 bases and J 3 bases, leaving 19 bases between the germline ends. Germline CDR1 reads MNHEY; CDR2 reads SMNVEV (reference sequence). The CDR3 loop is CASTPTGRVIYEQYF. The DNA for the CDR3 is TGTGCCAGCACCCCTACAGGGAGAGTTATCTACGAGCAGTACTTC.

In its sample, this clone was seen a few times. This chain connects TRBV19 to TRBJ1-3, with D unresolved. Germline V gene lookup returns CDR1 LNHDA and CDR2 SQIVND (reference sequence). This CDR3 has 14 residues. With 2 bases removed from V and 4 bases from J, the gap between germline ends came to 9 bases. The CDR3 DNA follows: TGTGCCAGTAGTATAAGCGGTGGCGGAAACACCATATATTTT. It codes for CASSISGGGNTIYF.

Only a few counts were recorded for this clone. The chain joins TRBV24-1 to TRBJ2-7; D may correspond to TRBD1 or TRBD2 (5 bases each). Per germline, CDR1 KGHDR and CDR2 SFDVKD. The CDR3 totals 14 residues. Trimming removed 4 bases from V and 4 bases from J, with 13 bases in between. The CDR3 DNA follows: TGTGCCACCAGTGACCCGGGACGCCCTTACGAGCAGTACTTC. Its translation: CATSDPGRPYEQYF.

This chain uses TRBV5-6 with TRBJ2-5; D call uncertain. The CDR3 length is 13 residues. Per the germline V gene, CDR1 is SGHDT and CDR2 is YYEEEE. The ends were cut back, 0 bases at V and 2 bases at J, with 5 bases in the middle. The CDR3: CASSLDGQETQYF. The CDR3 DNA is TGTGCCAGCAGCTTGGACGGGCAAGAGACCCAGTACTTC.

V usage is TRBV11-3 and J usage is TRBJ2-3; D possibly uses TRBD1 or TRBD2 (5 bases each). Trimming left V 5 bases short and J 2 bases short, with 23 bases between. CDR3 length equals 18 residues. The germline V gene has CDR1 SGHNT and CDR2 YENEEA. CDR3 sequence: CASSQRGPSGVSTDTQYF. The CDR3 DNA follows: TGTGCCAGCAGCCAAAGGGGCCCAAGCGGAGTGTCCACAGATACGCAGTATTTT.

Here the CDR3 DNA reads TGTGCCAGCAGCCCCCAAACTACCACCGGGGAGCTGTTTTTT. Translation gives CASSPQTTTGELFF. The chain is built from TRBV7-3 and TRBJ2-2; D not resolved. This CDR3 is built from 14 residues. CDR1 SGHTA and CDR2 FQGTGA come from the germline V gene. Trimming pared 5 bases from V and 4 bases from J, leaving 11 bases between.

The chain carries TRBV5-6 and TRBJ1-1; TRBD1 might be the D (5 bases). The V end lost 0 bases, the J end lost 5 bases, and 11 bases lay between the germline ends. CDR3 length: 14 residues. Germline lookup yields CDR1 SGHDT and CDR2 YYEEEE. CDR3 nucleotides: TGTGCCAGCAGCTTGGCCTTCCCAGGGACTGAAGCTTTCTTT. As protein: CASSLAFPGTEAFF.